This T cell receptor beta chain emerged from a study of CD8 T cells in ankylosing spondylitis. The CDR3 consists of 13 residues. V lost 3 bases and J lost 4, with 9 bases in between. Comments on this clonotype: Its antigen is currently unknown.

Study-wide findings and caveats: A CD8+ phenotype characterized the disease-linked clones, which were relatively rare in peripheral blood. A TCR beta motif made of 7 to 9 highly homologous variants seemed typical of ankylosing spondylitis blood.

Libraries of TCR beta came from quantitative 5'-RACE with molecular barcodes. Each CDR3 protein gets one entry after TCRdb re-called the 5' RACE reads with MiXCR. The repertoire includes more than 250,000 distinct CDR3 sequences, 8% of them detected once, and 14% to 15% sits in the top ten. Sequencing was performed on blood, either unsorted or a sorted T cell fraction (not recorded which). The J gene is TRBJ1-1, the V gene TRBV12-3 or TRBV12-4; D not certain. The receptor comes from a male donor with ankylosing spondylitis. The CDR3 DNA is TGTGCCAGCAGTTTCGGCAGGCTCACTGAAGCTTTCTTT. It encodes CASSFGRLTEAFF.